This T cell receptor beta chain was observed in a study of T cell changes during pregnancy in multiple sclerosis. This CDR3 is 14 amino acids long. V was pared by 0 bases and J by 8 bases, with 10 bases between. The germline gives CDR1 MNHEY, CDR2 SVGAGI. In its sample, this clone was seen once. Assay used: immunoSEQ multiplex PCR; TCRdb lists only in-frame clones, some missing. The sample has roughly 13,000 clones, just over 90% seen once. The V and J genes are TRBV6-5 and TRBJ1-4; D remains unclear. This clonotype was sampled from a female donor in good health, enrolled as a control in a pregnancy study. Source: peripheral blood, taken in the second trimester of pregnancy. In DNA, the CDR3 is TGTGCCAGCAGTTACTCACCCGAGAAAGAAAAACTGTTTTTT. Its translation: CASSYSPEKEKLFF.